This T cell receptor beta chain was captured by sequencing in a study of blood T cell repertoires in COVID-19. Overall study context: Both acute and convalescent COVID-19 samples were obtained from the United States, Italy and Spain. From T cells, B-cell-depleted T cells, or PBMCs came the material, which was cDNA or gDNA.

This CDR3 is built from 15 residues. The germline V gene has CDR1 SGHRS and CDR2 YFSETQ. V was shortened by 4 bases and J by 5 bases, with 16 bases between the two germline ends. Original methodology: Estimation of nucleated cell counts was performed using reference gene primer amplification. Sequencing was performed with immunoSEQ multiplex PCR; in TCRdb, only in-frame clones are kept and a portion is missing. Clone size and V and J calls were adopted from that table, with D and trimming inferred from the DNA. This sample has around 200,000 clones; under 85% occur once, and the top ten carry around 6.8%.

The chain has TRBV5-1 and TRBJ1-5; no firm D call. Sequencing was performed on peripheral blood. The TCR was taken from a human donor in a cohort sampled during active COVID-19. In nucleotides, the CDR3 is TGCGCCAGCAGCACCCATCCCGGTCCGGATCAGCCCCAGCATTTT. As protein: CASSTHPGPDQPQHF.